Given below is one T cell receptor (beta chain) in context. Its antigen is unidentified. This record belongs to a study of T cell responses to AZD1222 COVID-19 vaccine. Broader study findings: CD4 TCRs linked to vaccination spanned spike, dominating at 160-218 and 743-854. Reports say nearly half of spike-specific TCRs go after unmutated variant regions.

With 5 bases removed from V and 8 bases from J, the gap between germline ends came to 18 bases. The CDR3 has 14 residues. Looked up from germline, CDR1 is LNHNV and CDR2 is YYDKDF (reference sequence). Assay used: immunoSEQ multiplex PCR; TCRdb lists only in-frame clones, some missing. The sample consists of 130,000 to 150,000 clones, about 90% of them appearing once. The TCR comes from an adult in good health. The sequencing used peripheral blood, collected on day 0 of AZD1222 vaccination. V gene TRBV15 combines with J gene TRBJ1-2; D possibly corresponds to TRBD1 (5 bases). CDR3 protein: CATSLEVQADGYTF. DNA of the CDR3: TGTGCCACCAGCCTGGAGGTACAGGCGGACGGCTACACCTTC.